These 18 T cell receptor beta chains came from one sample sequenced in a study of T cell responses to AZD1222 COVID-19 vaccine. Here immunoSEQ multiplex PCR was the method, and the copy in TCRdb shows in-frame clones only, minus some. The table has approximately 140,000 clones, more than 75% seen once; the top ten hold 5.2%. The material sequenced was peripheral blood, taken on day 0 of AZD1222 vaccination. These receptor sequences come from an adult in good health.

The chain has TRBV18 and TRBJ2-1; TRBD1 matches 9 bases. The germline V gene encodes CDR1 KGHSH and CDR2 LQKENI. The CDR3 totals 15 residues. V shed 2 bases and J 4 bases; nucleotides not matched to a gene: 3. The CDR3 DNA sequence: TGTGCCAGCTCACCAGGGACAGGGCGGTACAATGAGCAGTTCTTC. Translating it yields CASSPGTGRYNEQFF.

The genes are TRBV24-1 and TRBJ2-3; 7 bases map to TRBD1. From germline, CDR1 is KGHDR and CDR2 SFDVKD. The CDR3 length is 16 residues. Trimming at V came to 4 bases and at J to 2 bases, leaving 8 bases not matched to a gene. CDR3 residues: CATSETSDRFTDTQYF. CDR3 nucleotide sequence: TGTGCCACCAGTGAGACCTCGGACAGGTTCACAGATACGCAGTATTTT.

The chain is built from TRBV2 and TRBJ2-3; 10 bases align to TRBD1. The CDR3 covers 17 residues. Germline trimming cut 1 base from V and 2 bases from J; bases unmatched to any gene: 6. Germline V gene data show CDR1 as SNHLY and CDR2 as FYNNEI. The CDR3 here is CASSEVGGTGVTDTQYF. The CDR3 DNA reads TGTGCCAGCAGTGAAGTTGGAGGGACAGGGGTCACAGATACGCAGTATTTT.

The chain is built from TRBV6-5 and TRBJ2-2; tentatively, D is TRBD1 or TRBD2 (5 bases each). V gave up 2 bases and J gave up 2 bases, with 12 bases separating them. This CDR3 contains 16 residues. Germline V gives CDR1 MNHEY, CDR2 SVGAGI. The CDR3 nucleotides are TGTGCCAGCAGTTACGGCCCCGGGGCTAACACCGGGGAGCTGTTTTTT. Protein: CASSYGPGANTGELFF.

The chain is built from TRBV6-5 and TRBJ1-1; possibly TRBD1 for D (5 bases). V was pared by 0 bases and J by 11 bases, with 16 bases between. The CDR3 covers 14 residues. Germline V gene data show CDR1 as MNHEY and CDR2 as SVGAGI. CDR3 coding DNA: TGTGCCAGCAGTTACTCCGGGGGTCACCCTCGGGCTTTCTTT. Amino acids: CASSYSGGHPRAFF.

The rearrangement uses TRBV5-1 and TRBJ2-7, with D unclear. V was trimmed by 0 bases and J by 9 bases, leaving 19 bases between them. CDR3 size: 15 residues. Per germline, CDR1 SGHRS and CDR2 YFSETQ. CDR3 residues: CASSLAPEQSFGQYF. The DNA for the CDR3 is TGCGCCAGCAGCTTGGCCCCCGAACAGAGTTTTGGGCAGTACTTC.

The gene calls are TRBV7-2 and TRBJ2-1; 13 bases match TRBD2. The germline CDR1 and CDR2 sequences are SGHTA and FQGNSA. The CDR3 is 16 amino acids. Trimming cost V 5 bases and J 9 bases; bases outside gene matches: 10. Written as DNA, the CDR3 is TGTGCCAGCAGCCATCCCGGGACTAGCGGGATTAGTGAGCAGTTCTTC. This encodes CASSHPGTSGISEQFF.

The chain uses TRBV7-2 and TRBJ1-2; D remains ambiguous. The germline CDR1 and CDR2 sequences are SGHTA and FQGNSA. The CDR3 spans 16 residues. Trimming removed 0 bases from V and 0 bases from J, with 11 bases in between. CDR3 sequence reads: CASSLASTRANYGYTF. The CDR3 region has the DNA TGTGCCAGCAGCTTAGCATCAACGAGGGCTAACTATGGCTACACCTTC. Together with reference TRBV7-2 and TRBJ1-2, the CDR3 gives the full variable domain: GAGVSQSPSNKVTEKGKDVELRCDPISGHTALYWYRQSLGQGLEFLIYFQGNSAPDKSGLPSDRFSAERTGGSVSTLTIQRTQQEDSAVYLCASSLASTRANYGYTFGSGTRLTVV.

The genes are TRBV19 and TRBJ2-5, with 7 bases aligning to TRBD2. Germline V lookup: CDR1 LNHDA, CDR2 SQIVND (reference sequence). V lost 5 bases and J lost 5; bases outside the gene matches: 11. This CDR3 is 15 amino acids long. The CDR3: CASSSGASGGETQYF. For the CDR3, the DNA is TGTGCCAGTAGTTCCGGGGCTAGCGGAGGGGAGACCCAGTACTTC.

V is TRBV9 and J is TRBJ1-4; the D is unclear. The CDR3 spans 14 residues. CDR1 is SGDLS and CDR2 is YYNGEE in the germline V gene. V was shortened by 4 bases and J by 6 bases, with 13 bases between the two germline ends. The CDR3 coding sequence is TGTGCCAGCAGCCCCTTCTTAGGCGATGAAAAACTGTTTTTT. Protein: CASSPFLGDEKLFF.

V usage is TRBV7-9 and J usage is TRBJ1-1; D is possibly TRBD1 (6 bases). Germline CDR1 is SEHNR and CDR2 is FQNEAQ (reference sequence). The V gene lost 11 bases and the J gene lost 8 bases, with 12 bases spanning the gap. The CDR3 covers 10 residues. In DNA, the CDR3 is TGTGCCCTTGGGGGGGCGGAAGCTTTCTTT. Translated: CALGGAEAFF. The whole variable domain, remainder taken from reference TRBV7-9 and TRBJ1-1, is DTGVSQNPRHKITKRGQNVTFRCDPISEHNRLYWYRQTLGQGPEFLTYFQNEAQLEKSRLLSDRFSAERPKGSFSTLEIQRTEQGDSAMYLCALGGAEAFFGQGTRLTVV.

The table lists this clone with a count of one. The gene calls are TRBV19 and TRBJ1-6, with 8 bases identical to TRBD1. The CDR3 runs 16 residues. CDR1 and CDR2 from the germline V gene are LNHDA and SQIVND (reference sequence). With 5 bases clipped from V and 8 bases from J, the junction kept 11 bases outside the gene matches. The CDR3 nucleotides are TGTGCCAGTAGTGGACGGACAGGGAGGTTGGATTCACCCCTCCACTTT. It is translated as CASSGRTGRLDSPLHF.

The CDR3 bases are TGTGCCAGCAGCTCGAACAGGCTATGGAGCTCTGGAAACACCATATATTTT. It encodes CASSSNRLWSSGNTIYF. V usage is TRBV7-3 and J usage is TRBJ1-3; D perhaps matches TRBD1 (5 bases). Germline CDR1 is SGHTA and CDR2 is FQGTGA. The CDR3 runs to 17 residues. Trimming shortened V by 4 bases and J by 0 bases, and 16 bases separated the two germline ends.

The chain uses TRBV7-9 and TRBJ1-1; D ambiguous. This CDR3 is 14 amino acids long. Germline-derived CDR1 and CDR2 are SEHNR and FQNEAQ (reference sequence). Trimming shortened V by 5 bases and J by 5 bases, and 15 bases separated the two germline ends. CDR3 in amino acids: CASSPHSAGTEAFF. CDR3 bases: TGTGCCAGCAGCCCCCACTCTGCGGGGACTGAAGCTTTCTTT.

This rearrangement joins TRBV28 to TRBJ2-5; D is possibly TRBD2 (6 bases). Germline values: CDR1 MDHEN, CDR2 SYDVKM. This CDR3 contains 15 residues. Trimming took off 2 bases at V and 2 bases at J, with 12 bases between the two ends. CDR3 loop: CASSLMGLIQETQYF. In DNA form, the CDR3 reads TGTGCCAGCAGTTTAATGGGACTGATACAAGAGACCCAGTACTTC.

This clone was observed once. The chain links TRBV6-1 to TRBJ1-4; D unresolved. This CDR3 spans 13 amino acids. V was pared by 2 bases and J by 11 bases, with 12 bases between. Per germline, CDR1 MNHNS and CDR2 SASEGT. The CDR3 protein is CASSEQAMRKLFF. DNA of the CDR3: TGTGCCAGCAGTGAACAGGCAATGAGGAAACTGTTTTTT.

This rearrangement joins TRBV28 to TRBJ2-1; tentatively, D is TRBD1 or TRBD2 (5 bases each). The CDR3 runs 16 residues. V was cut by 6 bases and J by 0 bases, with 15 bases left in between. In germline, CDR1 is MDHEN, CDR2 SYDVKM. This CDR3 reads CASRARDAGSYNEQFF. The CDR3 region has the DNA TGTGCCAGCAGAGCCCGGGACGCCGGCTCCTACAATGAGCAGTTCTTC.

This clone was counted once. The rearrangement uses TRBV7-9 and TRBJ1-4; 7 bases fit TRBD1. Germline V gene data show CDR1 as SEHNR and CDR2 as FQNEAQ (reference sequence). The CDR3 length is 16 residues. V was pared by 1 base and J by 8 bases, with 10 bases of the junction left unmatched. For the CDR3, the DNA is TGTGCCAGCAGCTTAGGGACGACAGGGTACGGAGAAAAACTGTTTTTT. Translating gives CASSLGTTGYGEKLFF.